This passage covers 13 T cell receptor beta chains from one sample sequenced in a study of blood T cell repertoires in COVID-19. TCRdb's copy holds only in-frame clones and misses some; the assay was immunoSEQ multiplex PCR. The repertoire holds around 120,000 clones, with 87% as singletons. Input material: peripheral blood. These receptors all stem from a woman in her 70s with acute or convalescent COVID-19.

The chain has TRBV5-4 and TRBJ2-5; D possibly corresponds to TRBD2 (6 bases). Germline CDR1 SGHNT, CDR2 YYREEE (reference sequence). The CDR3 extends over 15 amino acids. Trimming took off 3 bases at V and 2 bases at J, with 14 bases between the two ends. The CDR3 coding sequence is TGTGCCAGCAGCTGGGGGGACGGGAGACAAGAGACCCAGTACTTC. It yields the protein CASSWGDGRQETQYF.

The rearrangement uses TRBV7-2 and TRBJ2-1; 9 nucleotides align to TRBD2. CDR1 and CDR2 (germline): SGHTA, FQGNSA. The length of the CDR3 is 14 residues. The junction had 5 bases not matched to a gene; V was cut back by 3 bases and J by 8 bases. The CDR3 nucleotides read TGTGCCAGCAGCTTTGGCGGGGGGGCCGATGAGCAGTTCTTC. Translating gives CASSFGGGADEQFF. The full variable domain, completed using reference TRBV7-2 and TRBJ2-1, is GAGVSQSPSNKVTEKGKDVELRCDPISGHTALYWYRQSLGQGLEFLIYFQGNSAPDKSGLPSDRFSAERTGGSVSTLTIQRTQQEDSAVYLCASSFGGGADEQFFGPGTRLTVL.

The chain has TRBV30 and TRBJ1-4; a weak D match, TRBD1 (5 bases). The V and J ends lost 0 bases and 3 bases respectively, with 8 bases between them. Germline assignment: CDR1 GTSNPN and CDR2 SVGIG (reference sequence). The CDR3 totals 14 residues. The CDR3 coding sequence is TGTGCCTGGAGTGTACCGGGGGCTAATGAAAAACTGTTTTTT. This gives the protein CAWSVPGANEKLFF.

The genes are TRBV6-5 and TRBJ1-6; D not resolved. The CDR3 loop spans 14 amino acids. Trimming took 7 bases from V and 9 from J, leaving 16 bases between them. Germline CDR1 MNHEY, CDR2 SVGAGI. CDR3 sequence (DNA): TGTGCCAGCAAACGCCGTGAGTTTGTTTCACCCCTCCACTTT. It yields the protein CASKRREFVSPLHF.

CDR3 amino acids: CASKETTTNTEAFF. The CDR3 DNA sequence: TGTGCCAGTAAAGAAACAACAACGAACACTGAAGCTTTCTTT. The chain joins TRBV19 to TRBJ1-1; D ambiguous. This CDR3 comprises 14 residues. V lost 7 bases to trimming and J lost 1 base, with 13 bases between them. Germline values: CDR1 LNHDA, CDR2 SQIVND (reference sequence).

CDR3 region: CASSVSLATNTGELFF. CDR3 nucleotides: TGTGCCAGCAGCGTATCCCTAGCCACGAACACCGGGGAGCTGTTTTTT. The chain recombines TRBV9 with TRBJ2-2, with a tentative D call TRBD2 (5 bases). Trimming cost V 1 base and J 0 bases, with 10 bases left between them. Germline CDR1 and CDR2: SGDLS and YYNGEE. The CDR3 loop spans 16 amino acids.

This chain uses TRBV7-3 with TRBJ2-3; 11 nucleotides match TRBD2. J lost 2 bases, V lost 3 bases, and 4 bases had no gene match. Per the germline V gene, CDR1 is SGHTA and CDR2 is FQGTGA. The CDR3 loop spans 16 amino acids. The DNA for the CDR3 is TGTGCCAGCAGCTTTAGCGGGGGGGTGGTCACAGATACGCAGTATTTT. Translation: CASSFSGGVVTDTQYF.

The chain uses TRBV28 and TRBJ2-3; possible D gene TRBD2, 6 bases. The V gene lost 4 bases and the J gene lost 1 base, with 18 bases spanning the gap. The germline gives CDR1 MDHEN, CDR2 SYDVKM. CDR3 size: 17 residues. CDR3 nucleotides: TGTGCCAGCAGTTCCCCTTTGCGGGGCGGGGGCACAGATACGCAGTATTTT. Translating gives CASSSPLRGGGTDTQYF.

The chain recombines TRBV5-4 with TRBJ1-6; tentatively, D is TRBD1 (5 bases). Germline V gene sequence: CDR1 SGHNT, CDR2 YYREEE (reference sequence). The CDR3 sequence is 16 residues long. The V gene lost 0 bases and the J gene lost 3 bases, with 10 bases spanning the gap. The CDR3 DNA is TGTGCCAGCAGCTTGGGGGGGGAAATCTATAATTCACCCCTCCACTTT. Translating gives CASSLGGEIYNSPLHF.

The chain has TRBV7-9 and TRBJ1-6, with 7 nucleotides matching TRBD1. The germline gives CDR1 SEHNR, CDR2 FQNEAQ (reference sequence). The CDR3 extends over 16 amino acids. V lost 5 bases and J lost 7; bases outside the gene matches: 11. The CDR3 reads CASSPGRGILNSPLHF. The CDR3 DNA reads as TGTGCCAGCAGCCCCGGCAGGGGGATCCTAAATTCACCCCTCCACTTT.

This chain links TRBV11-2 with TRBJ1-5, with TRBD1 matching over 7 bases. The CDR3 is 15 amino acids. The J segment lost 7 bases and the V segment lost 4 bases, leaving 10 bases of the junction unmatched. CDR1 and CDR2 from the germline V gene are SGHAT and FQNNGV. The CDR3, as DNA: TGTGCCAGCAGCTGGAAGGGGACAGTAAGACAGCCCCAGCATTTT. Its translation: CASSWKGTVRQPQHF.

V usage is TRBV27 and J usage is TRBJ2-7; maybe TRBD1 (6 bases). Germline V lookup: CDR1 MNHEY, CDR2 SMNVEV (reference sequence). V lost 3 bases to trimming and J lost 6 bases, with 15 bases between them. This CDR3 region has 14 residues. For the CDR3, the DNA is TGTGCCAGCAGTTTTGTCGACAGGCCCTCCGAGCAGTACTTC. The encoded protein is CASSFVDRPSEQYF.

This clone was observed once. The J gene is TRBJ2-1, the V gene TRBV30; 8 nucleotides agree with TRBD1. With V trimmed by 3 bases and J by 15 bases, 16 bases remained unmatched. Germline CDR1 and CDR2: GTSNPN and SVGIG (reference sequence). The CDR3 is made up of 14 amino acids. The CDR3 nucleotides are TGTGCCTGGAGACTTGGACAGGGTATGGGAGAACTGTTCTTC. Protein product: CAWRLGQGMGELFF.